This is a list of T cell receptor beta chains from one sample in a study of cytomegalovirus exposure and HLA in healthy donors. Sequenced by immunoSEQ multiplex PCR; TCRdb stores in-frame clones only, minus some. The sample records 60,000 to 75,000 clones, 85% to 90% being singletons. Sequenced material: PBMCs. These receptors were obtained from a woman aged 30 to 39 in good health and CMV-seropositive. Both conserved end residues are part of each CDR3. D genes are given only for firm matches. Clone size appears in some rows only: once, few, many, or a class for an expanded clone.

d_call	clone_size	v_call	j_call	cdr3_aa	cdr3_nt
-	-	TRBV27	TRBJ1-4	CASSPLEEGRRGKLFF	TGTGCCAGCAGTCCCTTGGAGGAGGGACGGAGGGGAAAACTGTTTTTT
-	-	TRBV5-1	TRBJ1-4	CASSDPQGANEKLFF	TGCGCCAGCAGCGACCCACAGGGAGCTAATGAAAAACTGTTTTTT
-	-	TRBV28	TRBJ1-3	CASRLRASGNTIYF	TGTGCCAGCAGGTTGAGGGCGTCTGGAAACACCATATATTTT
TRBD2	-	TRBV27	TRBJ2-5	CASSFRLAGGQETQYF	TGTGCCAGCAGTTTTCGGCTAGCGGGAGGTCAGGAGACCCAGTACTTC
-	-	TRBV14	TRBJ1-2	CASSQDHSYGYTF	TGTGCCAGCAGCCAAGACCACTCCTATGGCTACACCTTC
TRBD1	-	TRBV13	TRBJ1-5	CASSSPSSRGINQPQHF	TGTGCCAGCAGCTCACCATCTTCCAGGGGGATCAATCAGCCCCAGCATTTT
-	once	TRBV2	TRBJ1-6	CASSGQSSYNSPLHF	TGTGCCAGCAGTGGACAGAGTTCTTATAATTCACCCCTCCACTTT
-	-	TRBV2	TRBJ2-7	CASSLGGREQYF	TGTGCCAGCTCCCTGGGGGGGCGCGAGCAGTACTTC
TRBD2	-	TRBV29-1	TRBJ2-2	CSVGSIAGAGELFF	TGCAGCGTTGGTTCGATAGCGGGAGCCGGGGAGCTGTTTTTT
-	-	TRBV29-1	TRBJ2-3	CSVQDTDTQYF	TGCAGCGTACAGGATACAGATACGCAGTATTTT
-	-	TRBV7-9	TRBJ2-1	CASSLAGRWGVYNEQFF	TGTGCCAGCAGCTTAGCGGGGCGTTGGGGGGTCTACAATGAGCAGTTCTTC
-	-	TRBV5-1	TRBJ1-1	CASSLGGDTEAFF	TGCGCCAGCAGCTTAGGGGGGGACACTGAAGCTTTCTTT
TRBD2	-	TRBV11-2	TRBJ2-3	CASSLTSVTSTDTQYF	TGTGCCAGCAGCTTGACTAGCGTCACTAGCACAGATACGCAGTATTTT
TRBD2	few	TRBV10-3	TRBJ2-2	CAIRKGTITNTGELFF	TGTGCCATCAGAAAAGGGACTATTACGAACACCGGGGAGCTGTTTTTT
-	once	TRBV28	TRBJ1-5	CASRPTLSNQPQHF	TGTGCCAGCAGGCCGACACTTAGCAATCAGCCCCAGCATTTT
TRBD2	-	TRBV6-1	TRBJ2-7	CASTQARTGGRGQYF	TGTGCCAGCACACAGGCTAGAACGGGGGGTCGAGGGCAGTACTTC
TRBD2	-	TRBV7-6	TRBJ2-3	CASSREGSGIRGDTQYF	TGTGCCAGCAGCCGTGAAGGAAGCGGGATTCGGGGAGATACGCAGTATTTT
TRBD2	-	TRBV5-5	TRBJ2-1	CASSLGWTSGNEQFF	TGTGCCAGCAGCTTGGGGTGGACTAGCGGCAATGAGCAGTTCTTC
-	-	TRBV2	TRBJ2-3	CASSDPEGGTDTQYF	TGTGCCAGCAGTGACCCGGAGGGCGGCACAGATACGCAGTATTTT